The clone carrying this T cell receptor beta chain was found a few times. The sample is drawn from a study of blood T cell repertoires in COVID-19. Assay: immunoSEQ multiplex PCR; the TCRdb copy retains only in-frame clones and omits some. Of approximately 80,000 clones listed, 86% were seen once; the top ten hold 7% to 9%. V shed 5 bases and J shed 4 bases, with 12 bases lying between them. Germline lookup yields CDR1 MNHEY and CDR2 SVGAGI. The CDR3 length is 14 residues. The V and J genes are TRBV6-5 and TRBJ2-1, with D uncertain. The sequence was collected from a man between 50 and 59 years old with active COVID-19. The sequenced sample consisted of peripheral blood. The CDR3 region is CASSQLTPYNEQFF. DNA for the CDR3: TGTGCCAGCAGTCAACTCACCCCGTACAATGAGCAGTTCTTC.